This T cell receptor (beta chain) was profiled in a study of blood T cell repertoires in COVID-19. Study as a whole: The study drew acute and convalescent COVID-19 samples from the United States, Italy and Spain. T cells, B-cell-depleted T cells, or PBMCs supplied cDNA or gDNA.

As originally analysed: Reference gene primer amplification in the assay estimated nucleated cell counts. Here immunoSEQ multiplex PCR was the method, and the copy in TCRdb shows in-frame clones only, minus some. That table supplies the V and J calls and clone size; D and trimming were determined from the DNA. The sample contains approximately 430,000 clones, 70% to 90% of which appear only once. The sample was peripheral blood. The clonotype comes from a woman in her 30s with active or convalescent COVID-19.

The CDR3 DNA sequence: TGTGCCAGCAGTAAACCCCCCGAGCTATGGGGCTACACCTTC. Protein sequence: CASSKPPELWGYTF. The chain uses TRBV28 and TRBJ1-2; D remains unclear. V was cut by 5 bases and J by 8 bases, with 18 bases left in between. CDR1 MDHEN and CDR2 SYDVKM come from the germline V gene. CDR3 size: 14 residues.